This record looks at one T cell receptor (beta chain) sequence and its context. These data belong to a study of blood T cell repertoires in COVID-19. Assay: immunoSEQ multiplex PCR; the TCRdb copy retains only in-frame clones and omits some. The repertoire holds some 160,000 clones, with roughly 93% as singletons. The TCR was taken from a man younger than 35 with acute or convalescent COVID-19. The sequenced sample was peripheral blood.

The CDR3 sequence: CSVDGDKSAYGYTF. The DNA for the CDR3 is TGCAGCGTTGACGGGGACAAATCAGCGTATGGCTACACCTTC. The genes are TRBV29-1 and TRBJ1-2; D is possibly TRBD1 (6 bases). Between the trimmed V and J ends, which lost 3 bases and 5 bases, there was a span of 16 bases. This CDR3 comprises 14 residues. The germline CDR1 and CDR2 sequences are SQVTM and ANQGSEA.